The 14 T cell receptor beta chains below were found in one sample sequenced in a study of radiotherapy plus CTLA-4 blockade in lung cancer. Libraries were prepared by immunoSEQ multiplex PCR; TCRdb keeps only in-frame clonotypes and omits some of them. Of tens of thousands of clones detected, roughly 72% appear once; the ten largest clones hold about 11%. The specimen was peripheral blood, collected from a patient treated with radiotherapy plus ipilimumab. These receptors came from a human donor with non-small cell lung cancer who had stable disease on radiotherapy plus ipilimumab.

The chain employs TRBV12-5 and TRBJ2-7, with unresolved D. Germline V lookup: CDR1 LGHNT, CDR2 FRNRAP. This CDR3 is built from 12 residues. Trimming shortened V by 7 bases and J by 3 bases, and 10 bases separated the two germline ends. CDR3 DNA: TGTGCTAGTGCTGGGCCTCACTACGAGCAGTACTTC. Protein: CASAGPHYEQYF. The full variable domain, in which reference TRBV12-5 and TRBJ2-7 provide the parts outside the CDR3, is DARVTQTPRHKVTEMGQEVTMRCQPILGHNTVFWYRQTMMQGLELLAYFRNRAPLDDSGMPKDRFSAEMPDATLATLKIQPSEPRDSAVYFCASAGPHYEQYFGPGTRLTVT.

The J gene is TRBJ1-3, the V gene TRBV11-3; D remains unclear. V shed 1 base and J shed 2 bases, with 6 bases lying between them. The CDR3 is made up of 14 amino acids. Germline V gene lookup returns CDR1 SGHNT and CDR2 YENEEA. CDR3 coding DNA: TGTGCCAGCAGCTTAGGCGGTACTGGAAACACCATATATTTT. It yields the protein CASSLGGTGNTIYF.

This clone appeared a few times. J is TRBJ2-7 and V is TRBV7-3, with TRBD2 as a possible D gene (6 bases). The CDR3 length is 13 residues. Trimming cost V 4 bases and J 6 bases, with 13 bases left between them. Germline V lookup: CDR1 SGHTA, CDR2 FQGTGA. CDR3 in amino acids: CASSWGVSGEQYF. The DNA of the CDR3 is TGTGCCAGCAGCTGGGGGGTCTCGGGCGAGCAGTACTTC.

This chain uses TRBV5-6 with TRBJ2-2; D possibly corresponds to TRBD1 (5 bases). Germline values: CDR1 SGHDT, CDR2 YYEEEE. Trimming took off 0 bases at V and 4 bases at J, with 13 bases between the two ends. CDR3 length: 16 residues. CDR3 region: CASSLEGPRSTGELFF. CDR3 in DNA: TGTGCCAGCAGCTTGGAGGGGCCTCGGAGCACCGGGGAGCTGTTTTTT.

V and J are TRBV11-3 and TRBJ2-1, with 11 bases identical to TRBD1. J lost 6 bases, V lost 5 bases, and 6 bases had no gene match. From germline, CDR1 is SGHNT and CDR2 YENEEA. This CDR3 comprises 15 residues. The CDR3 spells CASSPRDRGFNEQFF. The CDR3, as DNA: TGTGCCAGCAGCCCCCGGGACAGGGGGTTCAATGAGCAGTTCTTC.

This chain links TRBV29-1 with TRBJ2-1, with 10 bases identical to TRBD2. Per germline, CDR1 SQVTM and CDR2 ANQGSEA. The J segment lost 4 bases and the V segment lost 0 bases, leaving 15 bases of the junction unmatched. The length of the CDR3 is 19 residues. The CDR3 DNA follows: TGCAGCGTTGAAGATCTCGGGCTAGCGGGGGTGTCACGATACAATGAGCAGTTCTTC. It specifies CSVEDLGLAGVSRYNEQFF.

This rearrangement joins TRBV5-1 to TRBJ2-6; D perhaps matches TRBD2 (6 bases). Per the germline V gene, CDR1 is SGHRS and CDR2 is YFSETQ. The CDR3 consists of 16 residues. Trimming cost V 2 bases and J 0 bases, with 9 bases left between them. In DNA form, the CDR3 reads TGCGCCAGCAGCTTCGGGGGAAGCTCTGGGGCCAACGTCCTGACTTTC. Protein product: CASSFGGSSGANVLTF. The full variable domain, completed using reference TRBV5-1 and TRBJ2-6, is KAGVTQTPRYLIKTRGQQVTLSCSPISGHRSVSWYQQTPGQGLQFLFEYFSETQRNKGNFPGRFSGRQFSNSRSEMNVSTLELGDSALYLCASSFGGSSGANVLTFGAGSRLTVL.

This clone was detected only once. V usage is TRBV5-6 and J usage is TRBJ2-2, with TRBD2 as a possible D gene (7 bases). The V end lost 7 bases, the J end lost 5 bases, and 21 bases lay between the germline ends. CDR1 SGHDT and CDR2 YYEEEE come from the germline V gene. This CDR3 contains 16 residues. CDR3: CASAFGPGEGTGELFF. The CDR3 DNA sequence: TGTGCCAGCGCCTTTGGGCCAGGGGAGGGAACCGGGGAGCTGTTTTTT.

V and J are TRBV25-1 and TRBJ1-3; D perhaps matches TRBD1 (6 bases). Germline CDR1 MGHDK, CDR2 SYGVNS. Trimming stripped 0 bases from V and 4 bases from J, with 13 bases between. The length of the CDR3 is 16 residues. CDR3 sequence (DNA): TGTGCCAGCAGTGAATATGCAGGGGCATCAGGAAACACCATATATTTT. Encoded protein: CASSEYAGASGNTIYF.

Only a few counts were recorded for this clone. V usage is TRBV18 and J usage is TRBJ2-2; D unresolved. The V gene's germline CDR1 is KGHSH and CDR2 LQKENI. V gave up 2 bases and J gave up 6 bases, with 7 bases separating them. The length of the CDR3 is 13 residues. The CDR3: CASSPDQAGELFF. The CDR3 DNA is TGTGCCAGCTCACCAGACCAGGCCGGGGAGCTGTTTTTT.

This clone showed up just a few times. The chain employs TRBV10-1 and TRBJ2-2, with D perhaps matching TRBD1 (5 bases). CDR3 length: 13 residues. Germline lookup yields CDR1 WNHNN and CDR2 SYGVQD (reference sequence). The V gene lost 5 bases and the J gene lost 4 bases, with 8 bases spanning the gap. The CDR3 protein is CASSPRVTGELFF. The CDR3 nucleotides read TGCGCCAGCAGTCCCAGGGTCACCGGGGAGCTGTTTTTT.

The CDR3 reads CASSLGLVALTDTQYF. CDR3 in DNA: TGTGCCAGCAGCTTGGGGCTAGTTGCCCTCACAGATACGCAGTATTTT. The V gene is TRBV7-9, the J gene TRBJ2-3; possible D gene TRBD1, 5 bases. The CDR3 is 16 amino acids. Germline V lookup: CDR1 SEHNR, CDR2 FQNEAQ (reference sequence). With 3 bases removed from V and 2 bases from J, the gap between germline ends came to 15 bases.

This clone was seen just once. CDR3 sequence reads: CASSATGNQPQHF. CDR3 coding DNA: TGTGCCAGCAGTGCGACAGGGAATCAGCCCCAGCATTTT. V is TRBV6-1 and J is TRBJ1-5, with TRBD1 matching 7 bases. From germline, CDR1 is MNHNS and CDR2 SASEGT. This CDR3 region has 13 residues. The V gene end was trimmed by 4 bases and the J gene end by 4 bases; junction bases not matched to a gene: 1.

The chain combines TRBV5-1 with TRBJ1-2; D remains ambiguous. The CDR3 has 14 residues. V was pared by 4 bases and J by 2 bases, with 12 bases between. The germline V gene encodes CDR1 SGHRS and CDR2 YFSETQ. CDR3 bases: TGCGCCAGCAGCCCTTACGGGGTGAACTATGGCTACACCTTC. Translating it yields CASSPYGVNYGYTF. The whole variable domain, remainder taken from reference TRBV5-1 and TRBJ1-2, is KAGVTQTPRYLIKTRGQQVTLSCSPISGHRSVSWYQQTPGQGLQFLFEYFSETQRNKGNFPGRFSGRQFSNSRSEMNVSTLELGDSALYLCASSPYGVNYGYTFGSGTRLTVV.